A single T cell receptor (beta chain) is shown here with its context. Its antigen is undetermined. It was the roughly 130-subject validation cohort, separate from the roughly 700-subject first cohort, to which the donors belonged. The assay was immunoSEQ multiplex PCR, and TCRdb's table has in-frame clones only and misses some. The sample includes fewer than 400,000 clones, 86% of them seen just once. This entry belongs to a study of cytomegalovirus exposure and HLA in healthy donors. Trimming stripped 1 base from V and 0 bases from J, with 10 bases between. Germline loops: CDR1 SQVTM, CDR2 ANQGSEA. This CDR3 has 14 amino acids. Overall study results and limits: Generally TCR sequences proved uncommon, though certain public TCRs appeared in numerous donors. CMV antigen specificity was confirmed in vitro for three CMV-associated chains. The study labeled 150 or so TCR beta chains cytomegalovirus-associated.

This clonotype originated in a young woman in good health and CMV-seronegative. Sequencing was done on a sample of PBMCs. This chain joins TRBV29-1 and TRBJ2-7, with a tentative D call TRBD1 (7 bases). CDR3 loop: CSVEAGGSSYEQYF. DNA for the CDR3: TGCAGCGTTGAAGCAGGGGGGAGCTCCTACGAGCAGTACTTC.